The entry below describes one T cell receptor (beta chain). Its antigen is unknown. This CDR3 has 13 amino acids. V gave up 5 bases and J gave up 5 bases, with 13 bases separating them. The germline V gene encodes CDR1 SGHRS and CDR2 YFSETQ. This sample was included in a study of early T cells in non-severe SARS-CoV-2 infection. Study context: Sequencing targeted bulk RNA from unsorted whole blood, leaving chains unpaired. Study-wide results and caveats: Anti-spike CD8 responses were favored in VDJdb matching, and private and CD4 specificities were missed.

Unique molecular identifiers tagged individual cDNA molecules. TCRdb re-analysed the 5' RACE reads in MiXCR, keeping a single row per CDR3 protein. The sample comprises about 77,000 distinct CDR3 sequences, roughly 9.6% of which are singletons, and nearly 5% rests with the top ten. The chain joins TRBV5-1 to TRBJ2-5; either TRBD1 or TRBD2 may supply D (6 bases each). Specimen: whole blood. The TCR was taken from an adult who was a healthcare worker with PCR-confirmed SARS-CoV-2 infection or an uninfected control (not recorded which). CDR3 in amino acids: CASSPTGRETQYF. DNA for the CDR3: TGCGCCAGCAGTCCCACAGGGAGGGAGACCCAGTACTTC.